This TCR beta chain derives from a study of blood T cell repertoires in COVID-19. The protocol was immunoSEQ multiplex PCR, while the TCRdb copy is restricted to in-frame clones and leaves out a portion. The sample contains just under 50,000 clones, 70% to 85% of which appear only once. Germline V lookup: CDR1 DFQATT, CDR2 SNEGSKA (reference sequence). Trimming pared 3 bases from V and 4 bases from J, leaving 12 bases between. The CDR3 is 13 amino acids. The TCR comes from a human donor in a cohort sampled during active COVID-19. The V gene is TRBV20-1, the J gene TRBJ1-2, with D perhaps matching TRBD1 (6 bases). Sequenced sample: peripheral blood. The CDR3 loop reads CSASQGNGYGYTF. Written as DNA, the CDR3 is TGCAGTGCTAGTCAGGGGAATGGCTATGGCTACACCTTC.